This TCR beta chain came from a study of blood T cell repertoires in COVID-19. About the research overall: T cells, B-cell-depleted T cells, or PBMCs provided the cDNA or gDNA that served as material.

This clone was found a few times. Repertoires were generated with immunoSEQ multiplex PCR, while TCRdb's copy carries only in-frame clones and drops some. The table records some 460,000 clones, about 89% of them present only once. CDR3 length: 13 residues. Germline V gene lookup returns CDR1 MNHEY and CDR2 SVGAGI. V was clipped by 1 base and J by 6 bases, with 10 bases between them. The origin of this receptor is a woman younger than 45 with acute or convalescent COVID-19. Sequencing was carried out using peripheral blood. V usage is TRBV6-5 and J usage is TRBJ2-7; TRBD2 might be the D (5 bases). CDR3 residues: CASSYYTGSEQYF. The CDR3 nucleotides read TGTGCCAGCAGTTACTATACGGGATCCGAGCAGTACTTC.